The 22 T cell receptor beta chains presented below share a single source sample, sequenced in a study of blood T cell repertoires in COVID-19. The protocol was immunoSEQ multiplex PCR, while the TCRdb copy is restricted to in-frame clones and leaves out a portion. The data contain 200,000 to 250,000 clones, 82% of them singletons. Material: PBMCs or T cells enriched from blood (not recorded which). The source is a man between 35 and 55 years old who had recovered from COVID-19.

CDR3 sequence (DNA): TGTGCCAGCAGCTCGTGGGACAGGGAGGCACCCCTCCACTTT. Translated, it gives CASSSWDREAPLHF. V and J are TRBV7-9 and TRBJ1-6, with 9 nucleotides matching TRBD1. V lost 4 bases and J lost 11; bases outside the gene matches: 6. Looked up from germline, CDR1 is SEHNR and CDR2 is FQNEAQ (reference sequence). The CDR3 extends over 14 amino acids.

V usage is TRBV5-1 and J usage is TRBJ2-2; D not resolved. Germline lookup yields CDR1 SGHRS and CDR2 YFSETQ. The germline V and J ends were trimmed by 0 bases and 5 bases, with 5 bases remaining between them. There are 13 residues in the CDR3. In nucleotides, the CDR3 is TGCGCCAGCAGCTTGGGAGCGACCGGGGAGCTGTTTTTT. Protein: CASSLGATGELFF.

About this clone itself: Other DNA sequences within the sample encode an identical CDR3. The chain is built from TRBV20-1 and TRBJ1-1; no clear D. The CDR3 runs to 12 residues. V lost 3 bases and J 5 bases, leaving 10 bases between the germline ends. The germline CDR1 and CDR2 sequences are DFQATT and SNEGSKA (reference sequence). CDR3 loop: CSASGRGTEAFF. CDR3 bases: TGCAGTGCTAGTGGGAGAGGGACTGAAGCTTTCTTT.

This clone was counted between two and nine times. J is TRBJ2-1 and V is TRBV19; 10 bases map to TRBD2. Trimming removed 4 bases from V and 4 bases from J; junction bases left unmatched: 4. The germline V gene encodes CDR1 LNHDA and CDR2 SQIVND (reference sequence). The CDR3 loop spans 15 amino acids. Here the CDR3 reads CASSRGLATYNEQFF. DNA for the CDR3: TGTGCCAGTAGTAGGGGACTAGCGACATACAATGAGCAGTTCTTC. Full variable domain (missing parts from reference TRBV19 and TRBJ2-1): DGGITQSPKYLFRKEGQNVTLSCEQNLNHDAMYWYRQDPGQGLRLIYYSQIVNDFQKGDIAEGYSVSREKKESFPLTVTSAQKNPTAFYLCASSRGLATYNEQFFGPGTRLTVL.

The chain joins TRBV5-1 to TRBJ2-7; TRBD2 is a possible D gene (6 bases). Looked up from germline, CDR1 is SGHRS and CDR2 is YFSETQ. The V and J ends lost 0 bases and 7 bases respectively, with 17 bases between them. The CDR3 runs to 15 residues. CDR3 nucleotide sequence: TGCGCCAGCAGCTTGGCCCGGGAGTTAAGGGTAGAGCAGTACTTC. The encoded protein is CASSLARELRVEQYF. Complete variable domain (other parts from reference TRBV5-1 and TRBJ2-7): KAGVTQTPRYLIKTRGQQVTLSCSPISGHRSVSWYQQTPGQGLQFLFEYFSETQRNKGNFPGRFSGRQFSNSRSEMNVSTLELGDSALYLCASSLARELRVEQYFGPGTRLTVT.

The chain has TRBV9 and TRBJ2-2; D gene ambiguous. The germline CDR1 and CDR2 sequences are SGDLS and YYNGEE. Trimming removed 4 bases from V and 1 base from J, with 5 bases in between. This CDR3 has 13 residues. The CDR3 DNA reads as TGTGCCAGCAGCAAGCAGAACACCGGGGAGCTGTTTTTT. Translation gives CASSKQNTGELFF.

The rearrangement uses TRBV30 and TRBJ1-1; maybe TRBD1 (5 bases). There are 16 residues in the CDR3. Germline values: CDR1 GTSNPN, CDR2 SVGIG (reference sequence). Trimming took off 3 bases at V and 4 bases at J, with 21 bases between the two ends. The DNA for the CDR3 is TGTGCCTGGAGCCCCCGGGGGGGACCCAAGAGCACTGAAGCTTTCTTT. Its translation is CAWSPRGGPKSTEAFF.

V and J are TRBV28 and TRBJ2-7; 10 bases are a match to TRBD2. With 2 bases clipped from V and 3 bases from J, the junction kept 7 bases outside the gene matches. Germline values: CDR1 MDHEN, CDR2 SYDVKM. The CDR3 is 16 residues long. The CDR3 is CASSLGEAGGHYEQYF. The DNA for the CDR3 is TGTGCCAGCAGTTTAGGGGAAGCGGGGGGGCACTACGAGCAGTACTTC.

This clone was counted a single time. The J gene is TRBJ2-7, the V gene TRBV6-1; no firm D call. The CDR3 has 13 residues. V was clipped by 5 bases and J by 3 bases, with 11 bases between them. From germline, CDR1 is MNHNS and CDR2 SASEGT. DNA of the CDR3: TGTGCCAGCAGTTATGGCAGAATCTACGAGCAGTACTTC. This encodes CASSYGRIYEQYF.

This chain's CDR3 is CASSGRDQPQHF. CDR3 sequence (DNA): TGTGCCAGTAGCGGGAGGGATCAGCCCCAGCATTTT. The chain recombines TRBV19 with TRBJ1-5; D is unclear. V gave up 6 bases and J gave up 5 bases, with 8 bases separating them. The CDR3 has 12 amino acids. The germline V gene encodes CDR1 LNHDA and CDR2 SQIVND (reference sequence).

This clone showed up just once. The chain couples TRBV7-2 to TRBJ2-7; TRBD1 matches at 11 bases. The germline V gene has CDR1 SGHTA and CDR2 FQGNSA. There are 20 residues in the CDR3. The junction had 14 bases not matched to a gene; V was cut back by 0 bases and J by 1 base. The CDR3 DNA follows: TGTGCCAGCAGCTTAGCTAGGACAGGGGGCGGGACAAGCCCTTCCTACGAGCAGTACTTC. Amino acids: CASSLARTGGGTSPSYEQYF. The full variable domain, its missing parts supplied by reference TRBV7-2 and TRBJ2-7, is GAGVSQSPSNKVTEKGKDVELRCDPISGHTALYWYRQSLGQGLEFLIYFQGNSAPDKSGLPSDRFSAERTGGSVSTLTIQRTQQEDSAVYLCASSLARTGGGTSPSYEQYFGPGTRLTVT.

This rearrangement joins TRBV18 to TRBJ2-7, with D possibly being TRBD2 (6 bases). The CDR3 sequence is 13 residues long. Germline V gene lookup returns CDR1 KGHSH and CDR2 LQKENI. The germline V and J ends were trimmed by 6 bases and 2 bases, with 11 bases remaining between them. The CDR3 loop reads CASSRDFTYEQYF. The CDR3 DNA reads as TGTGCCAGCTCTCGGGACTTCACCTACGAGCAGTACTTC. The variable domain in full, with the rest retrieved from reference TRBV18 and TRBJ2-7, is NAGVMQNPRHLVRRRGQEARLRCSPMKGHSHVYWYRQLPEEGLKFMVYLQKENIIDESGMPKERFSAEFPKEGPSILRIQQVVRGDSAAYFCASSRDFTYEQYFGPGTRLTVT.

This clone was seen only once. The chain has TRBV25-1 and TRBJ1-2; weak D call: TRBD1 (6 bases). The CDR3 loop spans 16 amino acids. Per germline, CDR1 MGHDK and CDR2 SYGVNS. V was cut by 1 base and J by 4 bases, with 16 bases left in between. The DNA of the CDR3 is TGTGCCAGCAGTGAATCAGGGGCAGCTCCCTTCTATGGCTACACCTTC. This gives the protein CASSESGAAPFYGYTF.

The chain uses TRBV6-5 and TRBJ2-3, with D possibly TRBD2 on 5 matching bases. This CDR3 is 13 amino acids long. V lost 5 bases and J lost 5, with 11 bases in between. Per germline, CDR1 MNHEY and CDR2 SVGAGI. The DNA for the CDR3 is TGTGCCAGCAGTCTCGATCGGGGAGATACGCAGTATTTT. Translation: CASSLDRGDTQYF.

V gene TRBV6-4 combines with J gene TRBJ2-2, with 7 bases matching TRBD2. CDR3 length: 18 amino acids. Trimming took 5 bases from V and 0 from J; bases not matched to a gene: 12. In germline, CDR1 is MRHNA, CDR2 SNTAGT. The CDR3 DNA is TGTGCCAGCAGTCCATTTGGTCCCAGCGGGGCGAACACCGGGGAGCTGTTTTTT. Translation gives CASSPFGPSGANTGELFF.

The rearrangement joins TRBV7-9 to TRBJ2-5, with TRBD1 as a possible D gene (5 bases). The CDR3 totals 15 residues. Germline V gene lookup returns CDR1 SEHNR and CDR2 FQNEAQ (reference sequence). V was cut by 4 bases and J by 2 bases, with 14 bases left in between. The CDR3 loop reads CASSSTAREQETQYF. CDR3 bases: TGTGCCAGCAGCTCCACGGCCAGGGAACAAGAGACCCAGTACTTC.

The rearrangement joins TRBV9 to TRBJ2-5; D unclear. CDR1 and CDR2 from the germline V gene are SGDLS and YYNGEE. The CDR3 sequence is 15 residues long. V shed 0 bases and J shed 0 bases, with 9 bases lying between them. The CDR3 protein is CASSVGAAHQETQYF. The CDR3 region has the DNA TGTGCCAGCAGCGTAGGGGCAGCACACCAAGAGACCCAGTACTTC.

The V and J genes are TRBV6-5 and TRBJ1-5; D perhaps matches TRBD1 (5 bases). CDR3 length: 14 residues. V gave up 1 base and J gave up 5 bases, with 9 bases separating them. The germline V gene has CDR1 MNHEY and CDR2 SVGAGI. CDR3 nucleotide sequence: TGTGCCAGCAGTTACTTGGGGCCCGATCAGCCCCAGCATTTT. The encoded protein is CASSYLGPDQPQHF.

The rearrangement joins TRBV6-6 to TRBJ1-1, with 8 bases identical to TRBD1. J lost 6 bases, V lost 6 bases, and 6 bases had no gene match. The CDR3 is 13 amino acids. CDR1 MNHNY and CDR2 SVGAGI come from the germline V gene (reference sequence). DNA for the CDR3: TGTGCCAGCAGCCCTCAGGGGGCGCCTGAAGCTTTCTTT. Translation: CASSPQGAPEAFF.

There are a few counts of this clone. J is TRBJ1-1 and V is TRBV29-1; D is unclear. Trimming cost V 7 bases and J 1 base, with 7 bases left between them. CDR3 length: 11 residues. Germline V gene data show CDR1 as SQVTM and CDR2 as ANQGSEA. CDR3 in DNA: TGCAGCGCTTACACGAACACTGAAGCTTTCTTT. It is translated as CSAYTNTEAFF. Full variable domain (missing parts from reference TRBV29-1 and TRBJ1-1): SAVISQKPSRDICQRGTSLTIQCQVDSQVTMMFWYRQQPGQSLTLIATANQGSEATYESGFVIDKFPISRPNLTFSTLTVSNMSPEDSSIYLCSAYTNTEAFFGQGTRLTVV.

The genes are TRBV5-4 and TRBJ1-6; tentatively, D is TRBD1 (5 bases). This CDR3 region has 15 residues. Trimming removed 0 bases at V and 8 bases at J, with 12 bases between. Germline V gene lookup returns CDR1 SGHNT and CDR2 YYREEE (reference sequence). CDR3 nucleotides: TGTGCCAGCAGCTTGGCGGAGGGGCGTGATTCACCCCTCCACTTT. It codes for CASSLAEGRDSPLHF.

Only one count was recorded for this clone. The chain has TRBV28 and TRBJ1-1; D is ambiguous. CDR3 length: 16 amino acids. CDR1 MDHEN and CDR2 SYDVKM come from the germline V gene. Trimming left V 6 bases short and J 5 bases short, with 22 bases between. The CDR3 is CASRGIDISLDTEAFF. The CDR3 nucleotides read TGTGCCAGCAGAGGCATCGACATTTCGTTGGATACTGAAGCTTTCTTT.